Included here is one TCR beta chain sequence, with context. Its specificity is not known. This entry comes from a study of pediatric ulcerative colitis. TCRdb's copy holds only in-frame clones and misses some; the assay was immunoSEQ multiplex PCR. The data hold 15,000 to 20,000 clones, with roughly three quarters observed a single time. The CDR3 is 14 residues long. CDR1 is MGHDK and CDR2 is SYGVNS in the germline V gene. V was cut by 5 bases and J by 8 bases, with 18 bases left in between. The rectum was sampled with one to two pinch biopsies at colonoscopy. Findings of the study overall: Two patients had blood samples with substantially reduced template counts. Rectal pinch biopsies may include blood-derived T cells. Ulcerative colitis patients shared more blood-rectal clones than controls. Two rectal CDR3 clonotypes occurred in all ulcerative colitis patients.

The sequence was obtained from a boy aged 10-17 years who was a control in a study of pediatric ulcerative colitis. The gene calls are TRBV25-1 and TRBJ1-2, with a possible D match to TRBD1 (5 bases). The sequenced sample consisted of gut tissue. The CDR3 reads CASSPYSGRGGYTF. The CDR3 region has the DNA TGTGCCAGCAGTCCATACTCCGGGAGGGGAGGCTACACCTTC.